These T cell receptor beta chains were read from a single sample in a study of regulatory T cells in long-lasting Graves disease. TCRdb independently ran MiXCR on the multiplex PCR reads; one entry per CDR3 protein. The profile shows 550,000 to 700,000 distinct CDR3 sequences, 16% of them singletons. Another study also made use of these data, one on T cells in Graves' hyperthyroidism and ophthalmopathy.

Source: peripheral blood mononuclear cells (PBMCs), taken at new diagnosis, from a patient treated with antithyroid drugs. The receptors were sampled from a man between 18 and 35 years old with Graves disease. Both conserved end residues are part of each CDR3. The D gene is left open where the match is weak. The size of a clone is reported for some rows only, either as once, few or many, or as a class for expanded clones.

>TRBV20-1|-|-|TRBJ2-3
TGCAGTGCTAGAGGTGGCTCAAGCACAGATACGCAGTATTTT
CSARGGSSTDTQYF
>TRBV27|many|TRBD2|TRBJ2-7
TGTGCCAGCAGTTCCAGACTAGCCCTCGAGCAGTACTTC
CASSSRLALEQYF
>TRBV2|-|TRBD1|TRBJ1-4
TGTGCCAGCACCTCAGGGGGGCAGACTAATGAAAAACTGTTTTTT
CASTSGGQTNEKLFF
>TRBV6-5|many|-|TRBJ2-7
TGTGCCAGCAGTTATTCGACGGCTCAAGCCTACGAGCAGTACTTC
CASSYSTAQAYEQYF
>TRBV3-1|few|-|TRBJ1-2
TGTGCCAGCAGCCTCGGGGGAATCGCTAACTATGGCTACACCTTC
CASSLGGIANYGYTF
>TRBV7-9|many|-|TRBJ2-5
TGTGCCAGCAGCTCGAAAGCTAACCAAGAGACCCAGTACTTC
CASSSKANQETQYF
>TRBV11-1|many|TRBD2|TRBJ2-1
TGTGCCAGCAGCTTAAGACACGCTAGCGGGAGGGCCGGGGAGCAGTTCTTC
CASSLRHASGRAGEQFF
>TRBV9|-|TRBD2|TRBJ2-1
TGTGCCAGCAGCGCTACACTAGCGGGAGTAAACAATGAGCAGTTCTTC
CASSATLAGVNNEQFF
>TRBV27|-|-|TRBJ2-7
TGTGCCAGCAGTGTAGTAAGGGCCTCCTCACCCTCCTACGAGCAGTACTTC
CASSVVRASSPSYEQYF
>TRBV12-3/TRBV12-4|-|-|TRBJ2-5
TGTGCCAGCAGTTTAATTTATCAAGAGACCCAGTACTTC
CASSLIYQETQYF
>TRBV28|many|-|TRBJ2-7
TGTGCCAGCAGTTTGGGGTCCAGAAGCTCCTACGAGCAGTACTTC
CASSLGSRSSYEQYF
>TRBV20-1|-|TRBD1|TRBJ1-6
TGCAGTGCAGTGGGACAGGGAAACAATTCACCCCTCCACTTT
CSAVGQGNNSPLHF
>TRBV9|few|TRBD2|TRBJ2-3
TGTGCCAGCAGCGTCCGACTAGCGGGAGGTACAGATACGCAGTATTTT
CASSVRLAGGTDTQYF
>TRBV5-1|few|TRBD2|TRBJ2-5
TGCGCCAGCAGCTGGGGACTAGCGGAGGGGCAAGAGACCCAGTACTTC
CASSWGLAEGQETQYF
>TRBV30|-|-|TRBJ1-3
TGTGCCTGGAGCGAAGTACCTACCACTGGAAACACCATATATTTT
CAWSEVPTTGNTIYF
>TRBV28|many|-|TRBJ2-1
TGTGCCAGCAGCCGATACCGGGGGCAGTTCTTC
CASSRYRGQFF
>TRBV2|many|-|TRBJ1-6
TGTGCCAGCAGCGTCGCGGATTCACCCCTCCACTTT
CASSVADSPLHF
>TRBV9|-|-|TRBJ1-2
TGTGCCAGCAGCGTTTCGACCAGCGGCTACACCTTC
CASSVSTSGYTF
>TRBV29-1|many|-|TRBJ1-1
TGCAGCGTTGACGGTGGGAGCACTGAAGCTTTCTTT
CSVDGGSTEAFF
>TRBV6-9|-|-|TRBJ2-1
TGTGCCAGCAGTTTCATACAGGGGGGGGACAATGAGCAGTTCTTC
CASSFIQGGDNEQFF
>TRBV20-1|few|-|TRBJ2-5
TGCAGTGCTAGGGTCACCGGGGGAGAGCGAGAGACCCAGTACTTC
CSARVTGGERETQYF
>TRBV14|few|TRBD2|TRBJ2-7
TGTGCCAGCAGCCAAGGCCTAGCGGGAGCTACCCACGAGCAGTACTTC
CASSQGLAGATHEQYF
>TRBV27|many|TRBD1|TRBJ1-1
TGTGCCAGCAGTCCCGACAGGGGTGGCACTGAAGCTTTCTTT
CASSPDRGGTEAFF
>TRBV7-9|many|-|TRBJ1-1
TGTGCCAGCAGCTTAAGTCGGTCTGGGGTGGGGAACACTGAAGCTTTCTTT
CASSLSRSGVGNTEAFF
>TRBV6-1|many|TRBD1|TRBJ2-7
TGTGCCAGCAGTGGTTTGGGGACAGGGGACTACGAGCAGTACTTC
CASSGLGTGDYEQYF
>TRBV7-3|many|TRBD1|TRBJ2-5
TGTGCCAGCAGCATAACAGGGGGCGCTTTGGAGACCCAGTACTTC
CASSITGGALETQYF
>TRBV3-1|-|-|TRBJ2-7
TGTGCCAGCAGCCAAGCCCCCAGGGGAGGAAACGAGCAGTACTTC
CASSQAPRGGNEQYF
>TRBV3-1|-|TRBD2|TRBJ2-5
TGTGCCAGCAATCCATCCGGTCTACTACGGAAACCGGGGGGGCAAGAGACCCAGTACTTC
CASNPSGLLRKPGGQETQYF
>TRBV7-2|many|-|TRBJ1-5
TGTGCCAGCAGCTTAGTTGACAATAGCAATCAGCCCCAGCATTTT
CASSLVDNSNQPQHF
>TRBV6-2/TRBV6-3|-|-|TRBJ2-7
TGTGCCAGCACCGGGGGAGTCGAGCAGTACTTC
CASTGGVEQYF
>TRBV6-2/TRBV6-3|-|-|TRBJ1-1
TGTGCCAGCAGTTACGCAGGCGTGAACACTGAAGCTTTCTTT
CASSYAGVNTEAFF
>TRBV28|few|-|TRBJ1-2
TGTGCCAGCAGTCCCCTGACAGGCGACTACTATGGCTACACCTTC
CASSPLTGDYYGYTF
>TRBV5-4|-|-|TRBJ1-1
TGTGCCAGCAGCCAAAAAGCAGGGGTGAACACTGAAGCTTTCTTT
CASSQKAGVNTEAFF
>TRBV6-2/TRBV6-3|few|-|TRBJ1-2
TGTGCCAGCAGTTACTCCGTATTTGATACAGGAAACTATGGCTACACCTTC
CASSYSVFDTGNYGYTF
>TRBV2|many|TRBD2|TRBJ2-4
TGTGCCAGCAGTCTAGCGGGAGGAAACATTCAGTACTTC
CASSLAGGNIQYF
>TRBV19|few|-|TRBJ2-3
TGTGCCAGTGAGGGGAGCGAGACCCCGAATACGCAGTATTTT
CASEGSETPNTQYF
>TRBV30|-|-|TRBJ2-7
TGTGCCTGGAGTGTGATTTTTAGGAGACTGATCCCCTACGAGCAGTACTTC
CAWSVIFRRLIPYEQYF
>TRBV19|once|TRBD2|TRBJ2-7
TGTGCCAGTAGTATCGGACTAGCCAGGGAGCAGTACTTC
CASSIGLAREQYF
>TRBV9|-|TRBD2|TRBJ2-3
TGTGCCAGCAGCGTAGGGCCAGCGGGGAGCACAGATACGCAGTATTTT
CASSVGPAGSTDTQYF
>TRBV7-8|few|-|TRBJ1-6
TGTGCCAGCAGCCCACTGGACAATGTGTTCCTCCGTTCACCCCTCCACTTT
CASSPLDNVFLRSPLHF
>TRBV6-5|-|-|TRBJ2-7
TGTGCCAGCAGTTACCTCAGTGAATCCTACGAGCAGTACTTC
CASSYLSESYEQYF
>TRBV18|many|-|TRBJ2-5
TGTGCCAGCTCACCACCGTCCAGGGCACAAGAGACCCAGTACTTC
CASSPPSRAQETQYF